This TCR beta chain originates from a study of tumor-infiltrating lymphocytes in primary liver carcinoma. Total RNA and DNA came together from 20-30 mg of bulk tissue without cell sorting. Patients' primary liver carcinoma was surgically resected. Trimming took off 5 bases at V and 3 bases at J, with 8 bases between the two ends. From germline, CDR1 is SEHNR and CDR2 FQNEAQ (reference sequence). The CDR3 consists of 12 residues. In this sample, this clonotype turned up many times. The input was approximately 500 ng total RNA; TCR beta cDNA was made from it with a constant-region primer. The TCR beta library was amplified through three nested multiplex PCR rounds in a modified ARM-PCR procedure. The study ran its first two PCR rounds for 9 to 10 cycles each, using TRBV1-TRBV30 forward primers and a C-beta reverse primer. TCRdb re-derived calls from the multiplex PCR reads in MiXCR, one entry per CDR3 protein. The data contain about 100,000 distinct CDR3 sequences, about 62% of them singletons.

This sequence originates from a woman aged 60 to 75 with primary liver carcinoma and hepatitis B virus infection. This sequence joins TRBV7-9 and TRBJ2-7; TRBD1 might be the D (6 bases). Sequences were obtained from liver tumor tissue from sampling region 2. Documented subset: tumor region T2, inferior pole. The CDR3 nucleotides are TGTGCCAGCAGCCGGACAGACTACGAGCAGTACTTC. As protein: CASSRTDYEQYF.